These 23 T cell receptor beta chains were sequenced from one sample in a study of cytomegalovirus exposure and HLA in healthy donors. The PCR employed 60 Vbeta primers together with 13 Jbeta primers. Sequencing was performed with immunoSEQ multiplex PCR; in TCRdb, only in-frame clones are kept and a portion is missing. The sample has 200,000 to 250,000 clones; around 75% are singletons. The sequencing sample was made of PBMCs. The receptors were gathered from a young woman in good health and CMV-seronegative.

This clone is classed as large. Other DNA sequences in this specimen translate into the identical CDR3. The chain carries TRBV5-1 and TRBJ1-1; 9 nucleotides align to TRBD1. The V gene's germline CDR1 is SGHRS and CDR2 YFSETQ. V was clipped by 4 bases and J by 0 bases; unmatched bases: 7. The CDR3 is 16 amino acids. The CDR3 region is CASSPVTGGMNTEAFF. The CDR3 DNA reads as TGCGCCAGCAGCCCGGTGACAGGGGGAATGAACACTGAAGCTTTCTTT.

The V call is TRBV7-9, the J call TRBJ2-7; 8 nucleotides match TRBD1. With 3 bases clipped from V and 1 base from J, the junction kept 2 bases outside the gene matches. This CDR3 spans 14 amino acids. Per germline, CDR1 SEHNR and CDR2 FQNEAQ (reference sequence). The CDR3 loop is CASSFGTGSYEQYF. CDR3 nucleotides: TGTGCCAGCAGCTTTGGGACAGGTTCCTACGAGCAGTACTTC. The full variable domain, in which reference TRBV7-9 and TRBJ2-7 provide the parts outside the CDR3, is DTGVSQNPRHKITKRGQNVTFRCDPISEHNRLYWYRQTLGQGPEFLTYFQNEAQLEKSRLLSDRFSAERPKGSFSTLEIQRTEQGDSAMYLCASSFGTGSYEQYFGPGTRLTVT.

The chain employs TRBV15 and TRBJ2-5; 12 positions agree with TRBD2. From germline, CDR1 is LNHNV and CDR2 YYDKDF (reference sequence). The CDR3 has 18 amino acids. V gave up 0 bases and J gave up 5 bases; unmatched junction bases: 10. CDR3 in amino acids: CATSRDPASGRAWETQYF. In nucleotides, the CDR3 is TGTGCCACCAGCAGAGATCCGGCTAGCGGGAGGGCCTGGGAGACCCAGTACTTC.

This chain uses TRBV11-2 with TRBJ1-1, with D maybe TRBD1 (6 bases). CDR3 length: 17 amino acids. V was trimmed by 6 bases and J by 1 base, leaving 21 bases between them. Germline values: CDR1 SGHAT, CDR2 FQNNGV. As DNA, the CDR3 is TGTGCCAGCAGGTTATGGTACCTCAGGGACAAGAACACTGAAGCTTTCTTT. Its translation: CASRLWYLRDKNTEAFF.

In the case of this clone: A much more abundant neighbour one base away suggests this may be a read error. At the DNA level, this CDR3 is encoded by other sequences in the same sample as well. The rearrangement joins TRBV6-6 to TRBJ1-5; a weak D match, TRBD1 (6 bases). V lost 5 bases, J lost 6 bases, and 14 bases lay in between. CDR3 length: 14 residues. Germline loops: CDR1 MNHNY, CDR2 SVGAGI (reference sequence). The chain's CDR3 is CASSPSGQSQPQHF. CDR3 in DNA: TGTGCCAGCAGTCCCTCAGGACAGTCTCAGCCCCAGCATTTT.

This clone occurred a few times. This chain uses TRBV5-5 with TRBJ2-5; TRBD2 aligns across 8 bases. Looked up from germline, CDR1 is SGHKS and CDR2 is YYEKEE (reference sequence). The CDR3 extends over 14 amino acids. V gave up 0 bases and J gave up 6 bases; unmatched junction bases: 4. This CDR3 is CASSLELAVKTQYF. CDR3 DNA sequence: TGTGCCAGCAGCTTGGAACTAGCGGTAAAGACCCAGTACTTC.

The sample holds a few counts of this clone. The chain couples TRBV7-2 to TRBJ2-1, with D possibly TRBD2 on 5 matching bases. CDR1 is SGHTA and CDR2 is FQGNSA in the germline V gene. V was clipped by 8 bases and J by 3 bases, with 17 bases between them. There are 15 residues in the CDR3. The CDR3 DNA reads as TGTGCCAGCGGCGGGTCCGACTCCCTCTACAATGAGCAGTTCTTC. This sequence encodes CASGGSDSLYNEQFF.

The chain uses TRBV4-1 and TRBJ2-3; D call uncertain. From germline, CDR1 is MGHRA and CDR2 YSYEKL. V lost 3 bases and J lost 2, with 6 bases in between. The CDR3 runs to 13 residues. CDR3 sequence reads: CASSQHYTDTQYF. As DNA, the CDR3 is TGCGCCAGCAGCCAGCACTACACAGATACGCAGTATTTT.

This rearrangement joins TRBV2 to TRBJ1-1; the match to TRBD1 covers 7 bases. Germline V CDR1 and CDR2: SNHLY, FYNNEI. CDR3 length: 14 residues. V was clipped by 6 bases and J by 6 bases; unmatched bases: 10. The CDR3 bases are TGTGCCAGCAGCAACGGACAGGTTAAGGCTGAAGCTTTCTTT. Translated: CASSNGQVKAEAFF.

The table lists this clone with a count of one. The rearrangement links TRBV7-9 to TRBJ2-3; 11 bases line up with TRBD2. The CDR3 covers 15 residues. Germline V gene data show CDR1 as SEHNR and CDR2 as FQNEAQ (reference sequence). The V segment lost 3 bases and the J segment 6 bases; nucleotides outside the gene matches: 5. CDR3 sequence (DNA): TGTGCCAGCAGCTTCTTAGCGGGAGGGCTTGATACGCAGTATTTT. This codes for CASSFLAGGLDTQYF. Based on the CDR3 plus reference TRBV7-9 and TRBJ2-3, the full variable domain is DTGVSQNPRHKITKRGQNVTFRCDPISEHNRLYWYRQTLGQGPEFLTYFQNEAQLEKSRLLSDRFSAERPKGSFSTLEIQRTEQGDSAMYLCASSFLAGGLDTQYFGPGTRLTVL.

In its sample, this clone was seen once. The rearrangement uses TRBV4-1 and TRBJ1-5; D is possibly TRBD1 (5 bases). The germline gives CDR1 MGHRA, CDR2 YSYEKL. The V and J ends lost 4 bases and 10 bases respectively, with 14 bases between them. This CDR3 is 13 amino acids long. The DNA of the CDR3 is TGCGCCAGCAGCCTCGATGTAGGGACTCCCCAGCATTTT. Its translation: CASSLDVGTPQHF.

The genes are TRBV19 and TRBJ2-1; 10 bases align to TRBD2. Germline values: CDR1 LNHDA, CDR2 SQIVND (reference sequence). The CDR3 totals 15 residues. V was pared by 2 bases and J by 5 bases, with 3 bases of the junction left unmatched. As DNA, the CDR3 is TGTGCCAGTAGTATAACTCTAGCGGGGGACAATGAGCAGTTCTTC. Protein sequence: CASSITLAGDNEQFF.

The rearrangement joins TRBV29-1 to TRBJ2-7, with a possible D match to TRBD2 (6 bases). V lost 1 base and J lost 5, with 15 bases in between. The CDR3 covers 14 residues. Germline V gives CDR1 SQVTM, CDR2 ANQGSEA. CDR3 sequence: CSVEGGKRVDEQYF. CDR3 nucleotides: TGCAGCGTTGAAGGCGGGAAGAGGGTCGACGAGCAGTACTTC.

V gene TRBV6-6 combines with J gene TRBJ1-2; no clear D. The CDR3 loop spans 13 amino acids. CDR1 and CDR2 (germline): MNHNY, SVGAGI (reference sequence). V lost 6 bases and J 3 bases, leaving 11 bases between the germline ends. CDR3: CASSHGSYYGYTF. The CDR3 coding sequence is TGTGCCAGCAGCCACGGTTCTTACTATGGCTACACCTTC.

In its sample, this clone was seen a few times. V is TRBV6-1 and J is TRBJ1-1; TRBD1 is a possible D gene (5 bases). Germline CDR1 reads MNHNS; CDR2 reads SASEGT. The length of the CDR3 is 12 residues. The V end was cut by 8 bases, the J end by 4 bases, with 11 bases between. CDR3 residues: CASRDWGTEAFF. CDR3 bases: TGTGCCAGCCGGGACTGGGGCACTGAAGCTTTCTTT.

This chain links TRBV11-3 with TRBJ2-5; 11 bases are a match to TRBD2. The J call is doubtful: the DNA matches TRBJ2-7 better. The CDR3 consists of 17 residues. Germline-derived CDR1 and CDR2 are SGHNT and YENEEA. The CDR3 DNA reads TGTGCCAGCAGCTACAATAGCGGGGGGGGCCACAACTCCGAGCAGTACTTC. Protein sequence: CASSYNSGGGHNSEQYF.

The sample holds a few counts of this clone. V usage is TRBV5-8 and J usage is TRBJ1-5; 9 nucleotides line up with TRBD1. Germline V gene data show CDR1 as SGHTS and CDR2 as YDEGEE. The CDR3 spans 15 residues. J lost 6 bases, V lost 4 bases, and 8 bases had no gene match. The chain's CDR3 is CASSRGQGVSQPQHF. The CDR3 nucleotides read TGTGCCAGCAGCCGGGGACAGGGAGTGAGTCAGCCCCAGCATTTT. The full variable domain, rest sourced from reference TRBV5-8 and TRBJ1-5, is EAGVTQSPTHLIKTRGQQATLRCSPISGHTSVYWYQQALGLGLQFLLWYDEGEERNRGNFPPRFSGRQFPNYSSELNVNALELEDSALYLCASSRGQGVSQPQHFGDGTRLSIL.

The chain has TRBV11-2 and TRBJ2-5; D may be TRBD1 (5 bases). CDR3 length: 16 amino acids. Deletions cut 4 bases from V and 5 bases from J, with 20 bases between. Germline CDR1 SGHAT, CDR2 FQNNGV. CDR3 sequence reads: CASSSKGIARRETQYF. CDR3 nucleotide sequence: TGTGCCAGCAGCTCCAAGGGGATTGCGCGAAGGGAGACCCAGTACTTC.

The rearrangement links TRBV2 to TRBJ2-5; 11 nucleotides agree with TRBD1. J gave up 4 bases and V 6 bases, and 10 bases lay outside the gene matches. Germline V gives CDR1 SNHLY, CDR2 FYNNEI. This CDR3 is built from 16 residues. This CDR3 reads CASRTLPGQGGETQYF. In DNA, the CDR3 is TGTGCCAGCAGGACTCTCCCGGGACAGGGGGGAGAGACCCAGTACTTC.

This clone was counted a single time. This sequence joins TRBV19 and TRBJ1-4, with 7 bases aligning to TRBD1. CDR1 and CDR2 from the germline V gene are LNHDA and SQIVND (reference sequence). The CDR3 spans 14 residues. V was clipped by 2 bases and J by 7 bases; unmatched bases: 4. For the CDR3, the DNA is TGTGCCAGTAGTATAAGAGGGGGCGGTGAAAAACTGTTTTTT. Amino acids: CASSIRGGGEKLFF. The whole variable domain, filled in from reference TRBV19 and TRBJ1-4, reads DGGITQSPKYLFRKEGQNVTLSCEQNLNHDAMYWYRQDPGQGLRLIYYSQIVNDFQKGDIAEGYSVSREKKESFPLTVTSAQKNPTAFYLCASSIRGGGEKLFFGSGTQLSVL.

This chain links TRBV10-3 with TRBJ1-3, with TRBD1 as a possible D gene (5 bases). Germline V gene lookup returns CDR1 ENHRY and CDR2 SYGVKD. The V end lost 6 bases, the J end lost 0 bases, and 12 bases lay between the germline ends. CDR3 length: 15 amino acids. The CDR3 sequence is CAIRVTEDSGNTIYF. CDR3 DNA: TGTGCCATCAGGGTGACAGAGGACTCTGGAAACACCATATATTTT.

This clone was found once. The rearrangement joins TRBV11-1 to TRBJ2-2; TRBD1 aligns across 9 bases. Germline CDR1 reads SGHAT; CDR2 reads FQDESV (reference sequence). The CDR3 contains 15 residues. J was trimmed by 1 base and V by 3 bases; bases with no gene match: 0. For the CDR3, the DNA is TGTGCCAGCAGCTTGGACAGGGGGAACACCGGGGAGCTGTTTTTT. This encodes CASSLDRGNTGELFF.

The rearrangement links TRBV6-5 to TRBJ2-1, with a weak D call TRBD2 (6 bases). V gave up 6 bases and J gave up 6 bases, with 18 bases separating them. The CDR3 covers 15 residues. Germline CDR1 reads MNHEY; CDR2 reads SVGAGI. CDR3 nucleotide sequence: TGTGCCAGCAGCCGTGGCCAGACTAGTTTCAATGAGCAGTTCTTC. This translates into CASSRGQTSFNEQFF.